The clone carrying this T cell receptor (beta chain) has more than one count but fewer than ten. Its specificity is unknown. The sample is drawn from a study of CD8+ T cells in alopecia areata. Study details: The study gave treated patients oral tofacitinib at 5 to 10 mg twice daily. Findings and caveats of the study: Elevated clonality characterized lesional scalp relative to normal scalp, particularly in alopecia totalis/universalis. Numerous clones, expanded in lesions, remained in scalp and blood during tofacitinib.

cDNA serving as the sequencing template came from extracted, reverse transcribed RNA. The method was immunoSEQ multiplex PCR; TCRdb's version includes in-frame clones alone and lacks a portion of them. The sample shows over 150,000 clones, roughly 50% of them seen only once. Germline CDR1 and CDR2: SGHRS and YFSETQ. The CDR3 loop spans 17 amino acids. V lost 2 bases and J lost 4; bases outside the gene matches: 14. Specified treatment: oral pan-JAK inhibitor, 5-10 mg twice daily. Alopecia areata patients gave lesional scalp punch biopsies and peripheral blood samples. The V call is TRBV5-1, the J call TRBJ2-5; 7 nucleotides agree with TRBD2. Source: CD8+ T cells sorted from blood, taken at week 24, from a patient treated with tofacitinib. The sequence was collected from a human donor with alopecia areata. CDR3 residues: CASSFSEREGVGETQYF. Written as DNA, the CDR3 is TGCGCCAGCAGCTTCTCCGAGAGGGAGGGAGTGGGAGAGACCCAGTACTTC.